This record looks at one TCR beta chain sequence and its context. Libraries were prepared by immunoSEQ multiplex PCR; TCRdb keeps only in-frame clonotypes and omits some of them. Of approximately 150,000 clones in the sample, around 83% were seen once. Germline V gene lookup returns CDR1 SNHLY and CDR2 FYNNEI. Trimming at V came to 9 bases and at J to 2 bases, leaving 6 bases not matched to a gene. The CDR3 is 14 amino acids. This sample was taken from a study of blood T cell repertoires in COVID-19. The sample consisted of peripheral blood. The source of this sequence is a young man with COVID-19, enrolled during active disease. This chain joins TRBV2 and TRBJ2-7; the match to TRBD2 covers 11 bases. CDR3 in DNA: TGTGCCAGTGGAAATAGCGGGGGGGCCTACGAGCAGTACTTC. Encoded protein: CASGNSGGAYEQYF. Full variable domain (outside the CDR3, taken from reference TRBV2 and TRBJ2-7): EPEVTQTPSHQVTQMGQEVILRCVPISNHLYFYWYRQILGQKVEFLVSFYNNEISEKSEIFDDQFSVERPDGSNFTLKIRSTKLEDSAMYFCASGNSGGAYEQYFGPGTRLTVT.